This T cell receptor beta chain was recorded in a study of neoadjuvant anti-PD-1 for oral cavity cancer. Across the whole study: Nivolumab at 3 mg/kg was mostly given biweekly, three to four doses, pre-surgery. Patients without progression got a fourth dose around day 43.

Libraries were prepared by immunoSEQ multiplex PCR; TCRdb keeps only in-frame clonotypes and omits some of them. This table holds some 66,000 clones, around 83% found once. Remarks on this clone: Its antigen is as yet unknown.

Study-level results: Treg/Th17 ratio rose with pretreatment blood and fell with post-treatment tumor TCRbeta clonality.

Germline lookup yields CDR1 SGHTA and CDR2 FQGTGA. The CDR3 has 13 amino acids. V lost 5 bases, J lost 9 bases, and 14 bases lay in between. Sequences were derived from PBMCs, sampled before nivolumab (anti-PD-1) treatment. This sequence originates from a person aged 40-85 years with oral cavity squamous cell carcinoma. V usage is TRBV7-3 and J usage is TRBJ2-1, with D perhaps TRBD1 or TRBD2 (5 bases each). The CDR3 nucleotides read TGTGCCAGCAGCCTTGACCCGGGGACTGAGCAGTTCTTC. Translation: CASSLDPGTEQFF.